These T cell receptor beta chains were read from a single sample in a study of molecular identifiers for immune sequencing clone quantification. A single record per CDR3 protein comes from TCRdb applying MiXCR to the PCR reads. This table holds roughly 320,000 distinct CDR3 sequences, roughly 24% found once. The sample was naive CD8+ T cells from blood, with Jurkat cell RNA spiked in. Source of these receptors: a human donor in good health. Some libraries in this study had Jurkat cell RNA spiked in. The CDR3 runs from the conserved cysteine through the conserved F or W. Each record gives: V gene, J gene, clone size, CDR3 protein. Size is omitted from some rows. Given values are once, few, many or a class for expanded clones.

TRBV19,TRBJ2-2,few,CASSIGQGVRTGELFF
TRBV10-3,TRBJ1-1,few,CAISEWGGTEAFF
TRBV15,TRBJ1-6,many,CATSNRGTYSPLHF
TRBV5-1,TRBJ2-5,many,CASSLVRRHGVGETQYF
TRBV7-6,TRBJ2-7,.,CASSPGHSGDYEQYF
TRBV6-5,TRBJ1-1,many,CASSYVGHMNTEAFF
TRBV6-6,TRBJ2-2,few,CASSYGYTGELFF
TRBV20-1,TRBJ2-1,.,CSARVRITSYNEQFF
TRBV6-2/TRBV6-3,TRBJ2-7,many,CASSYSRGLLREQYF
TRBV5-1,TRBJ2-3,many,CASSLLGGGTDTQYF
TRBV6-5,TRBJ2-3,many,CASSYASGGTTDTQYF
TRBV6-2/TRBV6-3,TRBJ2-3,.,CASNDPLGTDTQYF
TRBV7-6,TRBJ2-3,.,CASSLYASGGPGDTQYF
TRBV30,TRBJ2-7,many,CAWSGTGTEQYF
TRBV7-9,TRBJ2-5,many,CASSPGQATQETQYF
TRBV7-2,TRBJ2-5,.,CASSLDPGETQYF
TRBV4-3,TRBJ2-3,few,CASSQDPTGGLTDTQYF
TRBV4-1,TRBJ1-1,many,CASSHGTGAEAFF
TRBV5-1,TRBJ1-5,many,CASSPLGVSNQPQHF
TRBV4-3,TRBJ2-3,many,CASSQDKVAGAATDTQYF
TRBV12-5,TRBJ2-3,.,CASVPEGLGVADTQYF
TRBV7-6,TRBJ2-2,.,CASSLGIDRRTGELLF
TRBV30,TRBJ2-1,few,CACQTSGSYEQFF
TRBV20-1,TRBJ2-7,few,CSARSRTGYSTYEQYF
TRBV4-1,TRBJ2-1,many,CASSQGQGGNEQFF
TRBV4-1,TRBJ1-1,few,CASSQEGRGNTEAFF
TRBV4-3,TRBJ2-1,.,CASSQDIGRGNEQFF
TRBV27,TRBJ1-2,few,CASSLSVSANYGYTF
TRBV6-2/TRBV6-3,TRBJ1-2,few,CASSNFQNYGYTF
TRBV9,TRBJ2-5,many,CASSSEAVQETQYF
TRBV9,TRBJ1-5,.,CASSDTGNQPQHF
TRBV7-9,TRBJ1-4,many,CASSLAGANEKLFF
TRBV4-3,TRBJ1-1,.,CASSQGVAGNTEAFF
TRBV4-1,TRBJ2-2,.,CASSQMMTGRGELFF
TRBV9,TRBJ1-2,few,CASSPPGRPFHGYTF
TRBV30,TRBJ1-4,.,CAWSPTVFNEKLLF
TRBV5-5,TRBJ2-7,many,CASSFATGNYEQYF
TRBV4-1,TRBJ1-1,many,CASSQVWTGPDTEAFF
TRBV19,TRBJ1-4,.,CASSIWTGLNEELFF
TRBV29-1,TRBJ2-3,many,CSVEDRPIDTQYF